This TCR beta chain was observed in a study of read filtering for tumor transcriptome and immune sequencing. Study information: IR-seq gave about 3.5 to 10.27 million TCR reads per sample; RNA-seq gave about 80 to 1,300.

Molecular barcoded adaptors covering alpha/delta and beta/gamma chains were used on 400 ng RNA. TCRdb redid the calling of the reads with MiXCR, one entry per CDR3 protein. The data contain about 57,000 distinct CDR3 sequences, roughly 19% of them singletons. Sampling of bone marrow took place during active disease in every patient. Ten or more counts support this clonotype. Its antigen is unknown. Findings and caveats of the study: Sorted CD138-negative bone marrow cells were not purified T cells. Correlation between methods rose after single-read clonotypes were removed.

The TCR sequence derives from a donor aged 40 or over with multiple myeloma. Sequencing was carried out using a population of CD138-negative cells sorted from bone marrow.

Here the CDR3 reads CASSPRVSYNEQFF. CDR3 nucleotide sequence: TGTGCCAGCAGCCCTAGGGTCTCCTACAATGAGCAGTTCTTC. This sequence joins TRBV14 and TRBJ2-1; unclear D gene. Germline values: CDR1 SGHDN, CDR2 FVKESK. V was pared by 4 bases and J by 0 bases, with 7 bases between. The CDR3 has 14 amino acids.